Below, 29 T cell receptor beta chains from the same sample are listed, as sequenced in a study of T cell responses to AZD1222 COVID-19 vaccine. The table came from immunoSEQ multiplex PCR; TCRdb's copy has only in-frame clones and leaves some out. The sample yields 100,000 or so clones, around nine tenths seen once. Material: peripheral blood, obtained 28 days after the second AZD1222 dose. The receptor set was obtained from an adult who received the AZD1222 COVID-19 vaccine.

This clone was found a few times. This rearrangement joins TRBV28 to TRBJ1-5, with D unresolved. Germline V lookup: CDR1 MDHEN, CDR2 SYDVKM. The CDR3 spans 15 residues. V lost 5 bases to trimming and J lost 2 bases, with 13 bases between them. In DNA form, the CDR3 reads TGTGCCAGCAGTCAGACCCACGGAGGCAATCAGCCCCAGCATTTT. It encodes CASSQTHGGNQPQHF.

This chain connects TRBV19 to TRBJ1-2; D call uncertain. The CDR3 consists of 14 residues. Germline CDR1 is LNHDA and CDR2 is SQIVND (reference sequence). The germline V and J ends were trimmed by 3 bases and 4 bases, with 12 bases remaining between them. The CDR3 DNA reads TGTGCCAGTAGTATCGGACTGGGCGGCTATGGCTACACCTTC. Its protein is CASSIGLGGYGYTF.

This clone was seen a single time. The chain is built from TRBV5-4 and TRBJ2-3; tentatively, D is TRBD1 (6 bases). Deletions cut 2 bases from V and 4 bases from J, with 17 bases between. Germline V gene sequence: CDR1 SGHNT, CDR2 YYREEE (reference sequence). The CDR3 is made up of 16 amino acids. The CDR3 spells CASSLPGTKSADTQYF. The DNA for the CDR3 is TGTGCCAGCAGCTTACCCGGGACAAAGAGCGCAGATACGCAGTATTTT.

This chain connects TRBV5-4 to TRBJ1-1; no clear D gene. The length of the CDR3 is 14 residues. Germline assignment: CDR1 SGHNT and CDR2 YYREEE (reference sequence). The ends were cut back, 0 bases at V and 0 bases at J, with 6 bases in the middle. CDR3 bases: TGTGCCAGCAGCTTGGGGGTAATGAACACTGAAGCTTTCTTT. Amino acids: CASSLGVMNTEAFF. Drawing the rest from reference TRBV5-4 and TRBJ1-1, the complete variable domain is ETGVTQSPTHLIKTRGQQVTLRCSSQSGHNTVSWYQQALGQGPQFIFQYYREEENGRGNFPPRFSGLQFPNYSSELNVNALELDDSALYLCASSLGVMNTEAFFGQGTRLTVV.

This rearrangement joins TRBV18 to TRBJ2-5, with TRBD1 matching over 9 bases. The CDR3 is made up of 15 amino acids. Trimming cost V 4 bases and J 5 bases; bases outside gene matches: 8. CDR1 is KGHSH, CDR2 LQKENI, per germline. CDR3 nucleotide sequence: TGTGCCAGCTCACGCGACACAGGGGGCCGGGAGACCCAGTACTTC. The encoded protein is CASSRDTGGRETQYF.

The chain has TRBV30 and TRBJ2-7; TRBD1 matches at 7 bases. Trimming took 0 bases from V and 5 from J; bases not matched to a gene: 10. Germline V CDR1 and CDR2: GTSNPN, SVGIG (reference sequence). There are 15 residues in the CDR3. CDR3 sequence reads: CAWSVPWHQGDEQYF. Here the CDR3 DNA reads TGTGCCTGGAGTGTACCGTGGCACCAGGGGGACGAGCAGTACTTC.

This sequence joins TRBV10-2 and TRBJ2-3, with 7 nucleotides matching TRBD1. The CDR3 runs to 15 residues. The germline V gene has CDR1 WSHSY and CDR2 SAAADI. J was trimmed by 0 bases and V by 5 bases; bases with no gene match: 5. CDR3 in amino acids: CASSPRQGSTDTQYF. The CDR3 nucleotides read TGCGCCAGCAGTCCCCGACAGGGTAGCACAGATACGCAGTATTTT.

In its sample, this clone was seen a few times. The V and J genes are TRBV7-8 and TRBJ1-2; 9 positions agree with TRBD1. The junction had 5 bases not matched to a gene; V was cut back by 4 bases and J by 5 bases. Germline lookup yields CDR1 SGHVS and CDR2 FQNEAQ. This CDR3 is built from 14 residues. The CDR3 reads CASSSGQGLYGYTF. Written as DNA, the CDR3 is TGTGCCAGCAGCTCGGGACAGGGCTTGTATGGCTACACCTTC.

Note on this clone: One end of the junction varies from germline; a read error may be responsible. The chain is built from TRBV20-1 and TRBJ1-6, with a possible D match to TRBD1 (6 bases). The CDR3 length is 11 residues. Germline values: CDR1 DFQATT, CDR2 SNEGSKA (reference sequence). The CDR3 region has the DNA TGCAGTGCTAGAGTAAGGGGGGGCCCCGACTTT. This encodes CSARVRGGPDF.

V is TRBV7-9 and J is TRBJ1-2; D possibly corresponds to TRBD1 (5 bases). CDR1 and CDR2 from the germline V gene are SEHNR and FQNEAQ (reference sequence). The CDR3 sequence is 15 residues long. Trimming cost V 0 bases and J 6 bases, with 14 bases left between them. CDR3 coding DNA: TGTGCCAGCAGCTTAGCCTGGGGAGGGGATCATGGCTACACCTTC. The encoded protein is CASSLAWGGDHGYTF.

The J gene is TRBJ2-7, the V gene TRBV5-4; 7 positions agree with TRBD1. V lost 6 bases to trimming and J lost 2 bases; unmatched junction nucleotides: 11. Germline V lookup: CDR1 SGHNT, CDR2 YYREEE (reference sequence). CDR3 length: 15 residues. The CDR3 nucleotides are TGTGCCAGCACAAGGGGGCGGACGGGTACCTACGAGCAGTACTTC. Its translation is CASTRGRTGTYEQYF.

The chain combines TRBV14 with TRBJ2-1; D remains ambiguous. CDR3 size: 14 residues. Germline CDR1 SGHDN, CDR2 FVKESK. V lost 1 base, J lost 4 bases, and 8 bases lay in between. The CDR3 coding sequence is TGTGCCAGCAGCCAAGTAACGGCGTACAATGAGCAGTTCTTC. It codes for CASSQVTAYNEQFF.

The chain carries TRBV29-1 and TRBJ2-5; D may be TRBD2 (6 bases). Looked up from germline, CDR1 is SQVTM and CDR2 is ANQGSEA. The CDR3 spans 16 residues. Trimming left V 6 bases short and J 2 bases short, with 22 bases between. CDR3 DNA sequence: TGCAGCGTGAAGCGGGCCCCCTGGTTGAGTCAAGAGACCCAGTACTTC. It specifies CSVKRAPWLSQETQYF.

This clone was counted once. The chain employs TRBV3-1 (or the pseudogene TRBV3-2) and TRBJ1-2, with 9 bases matching TRBD1. The CDR3 extends over 18 amino acids. Germline trimming cut 3 bases from V and 6 bases from J; bases unmatched to any gene: 17. Germline V CDR1 and CDR2: LGHDT, YNNKEL (reference sequence). Written as DNA, the CDR3 is TGTGCCAGCAGCCACCTCCACCGACCGGGACAGGGCGGGGATGGCTACACCTTC. Translating gives CASSHLHRPGQGGDGYTF.

V is TRBV7-2 and J is TRBJ2-4; the match to TRBD2 covers 11 bases. The CDR3 runs 14 residues. Unmatched junction bases numbered 3, after V lost 5 bases and J lost 6 bases. The V gene's germline CDR1 is SGHTA and CDR2 FQGNSA. CDR3 sequence reads: CASSPGLAANIQYF. CDR3 DNA: TGTGCCAGCAGCCCGGGACTAGCGGCAAACATTCAGTACTTC.

The chain couples TRBV7-9 to TRBJ2-1, with D perhaps matching TRBD1 (5 bases). CDR3 length: 15 amino acids. The V gene's germline CDR1 is SEHNR and CDR2 FQNEAQ (reference sequence). Deletions cut 4 bases from V and 8 bases from J, with 18 bases between. The CDR3 nucleotides read TGTGCCAGCAGCTCCCGTGGCAGGGCTATCGATGAGCAGTTCTTC. It encodes CASSSRGRAIDEQFF.

J is TRBJ2-3 and V is TRBV30; the D is unclear. This CDR3 region has 11 residues. V lost 5 bases and J lost 1, with 4 bases in between. Per the germline V gene, CDR1 is GTSNPN and CDR2 is SVGIG (reference sequence). The chain's CDR3 is CAWGGTDTQYF. For the CDR3, the DNA is TGTGCCTGGGGGGGCACAGATACGCAGTATTTT. The complete variable domain, with remaining parts taken from reference TRBV30 and TRBJ2-3, reads SQTIHQWPATLVQPVGSPLSLECTVEGTSNPNLYWYRQAAGRGLQLLFYSVGIGQISSEVPQNLSASRPQDRQFILSSKKLLLSDSGFYLCAWGGTDTQYFGPGTRLTVL.

The chain combines TRBV3-1 (or the pseudogene TRBV3-2) with TRBJ2-7; no firm D call. V was clipped by 6 bases and J by 3 bases, with 9 bases between them. This CDR3 region has 12 residues. The V gene's germline CDR1 is LGHDT and CDR2 YNNKEL (reference sequence). The CDR3 DNA follows: TGTGCCAGCAGTCCGACTGGCTACGAGCAGTACTTC. This translates into CASSPTGYEQYF.

This CDR3 reads CASSSLTGGGTDTQYF. CDR3 in DNA: TGTGCCAGCAGCTCCCTGACAGGGGGTGGTACAGATACGCAGTATTTT. This rearrangement joins TRBV28 to TRBJ2-3; the match to TRBD1 covers 9 bases. The germline gives CDR1 MDHEN, CDR2 SYDVKM. The CDR3 consists of 16 residues. V lost 6 bases and J lost 3; bases outside the gene matches: 10.

CDR3 loop: CASSYGGVAAYEQYF. CDR3 sequence (DNA): TGTGCCAGCAGTTACGGAGGGGTTGCGGCCTACGAGCAGTACTTC. V and J are TRBV6-5 and TRBJ2-7, with D possibly matching TRBD2 (6 bases). V was clipped by 2 bases and J by 2 bases, with 13 bases between them. From germline, CDR1 is MNHEY and CDR2 SVGAGI. The CDR3 spans 15 residues.

In its sample, this clone was seen once. V is TRBV3-1 (or the pseudogene TRBV3-2) and J is TRBJ2-1; D may be TRBD1 (5 bases). With 4 bases removed from V and 6 bases from J, the gap between germline ends came to 13 bases. Germline lookup yields CDR1 LGHDT and CDR2 YNNKEL (reference sequence). This CDR3 region has 14 residues. This CDR3 reads CASSPSGISNEQFF. In nucleotides, the CDR3 is TGTGCCAGCAGCCCTTCAGGGATCTCCAATGAGCAGTTCTTC.

J is TRBJ2-7 and V is TRBV27; 12 bases are shared with TRBD2. V lost 0 bases, J lost 3 bases, and 3 bases stayed unmatched. This CDR3 has 16 amino acids. The germline gives CDR1 MNHEY, CDR2 SMNVEV (reference sequence). The CDR3 DNA sequence: TGTGCCAGCAGTTTATCCGGACTAGCGGGACTCTACGAGCAGTACTTC. Amino acid sequence: CASSLSGLAGLYEQYF.

This clone was observed once. The chain uses TRBV5-1 and TRBJ1-3, with no clear D. This CDR3 has 14 amino acids. Trimming removed 4 bases at V and 0 bases at J, with 8 bases between. Germline V gives CDR1 SGHRS, CDR2 YFSETQ. CDR3 protein: CASSRDTSGNTIYF. The CDR3, as DNA: TGCGCCAGCAGCCGAGACACCTCTGGAAACACCATATATTTT.

The chain links TRBV6-5 to TRBJ2-5, with D possibly TRBD2 on 6 matching bases. The germline gives CDR1 MNHEY, CDR2 SVGAGI. V gave up 6 bases and J gave up 5 bases, with 16 bases separating them. This CDR3 region has 14 residues. The CDR3 nucleotides are TGTGCCAGCAGCCTCCCGGGAGTAATCGAGACCCAGTACTTC. It encodes CASSLPGVIETQYF.

This rearrangement joins TRBV5-1 to TRBJ2-7; TRBD1 agrees at 9 bases. The CDR3 totals 14 residues. The V segment lost 3 bases and the J segment 3 bases; nucleotides outside the gene matches: 4. Germline V lookup: CDR1 SGHRS, CDR2 YFSETQ. CDR3 loop: CASSSGQGIYEQYF. CDR3 DNA sequence: TGCGCCAGCAGCTCGGGACAGGGCATCTACGAGCAGTACTTC.

The chain carries TRBV10-2 and TRBJ1-6; no clear D gene. Per the germline V gene, CDR1 is WSHSY and CDR2 is SAAADI. Trimming took off 2 bases at V and 3 bases at J, with 5 bases between the two ends. CDR3 length: 14 residues. CDR3 amino acids: CASSEGIYNSPLHF. The CDR3 nucleotides are TGCGCCAGCAGTGAGGGGATCTATAATTCACCCCTCCACTTT.

This clone has just a few counts. The chain recombines TRBV19 with TRBJ1-5, with TRBD1 matching 7 bases. This CDR3 has 14 amino acids. Unmatched junction bases numbered 7, after V lost 4 bases and J lost 7 bases. CDR1 LNHDA and CDR2 SQIVND come from the germline V gene (reference sequence). The CDR3 DNA follows: TGTGCCAGTAGTACCGGACAGGCCAGCCAGCCCCAGCATTTT. Translated: CASSTGQASQPQHF.

This clone was observed a single time. The chain uses TRBV5-8 and TRBJ1-5, with D perhaps matching TRBD1 (5 bases). CDR1 and CDR2 (germline): SGHTS, YDEGEE. V was pared by 1 base and J by 7 bases, with 12 bases between. The CDR3 runs 14 residues. The CDR3 region is CASSLQGSGQPQHF. The CDR3 region has the DNA TGTGCCAGCAGCTTGCAGGGTTCAGGGCAGCCCCAGCATTTT.

The chain links TRBV7-9 to TRBJ2-1; D not resolved. Trimming took off 5 bases at V and 4 bases at J, with 15 bases between the two ends. This CDR3 spans 15 amino acids. CDR1 and CDR2 (germline): SEHNR, FQNEAQ (reference sequence). CDR3 sequence reads: CASSLGSPAYNEQFF. CDR3 in DNA: TGTGCCAGCAGCCTAGGTTCCCCGGCGTACAATGAGCAGTTCTTC. Full variable domain (rest looked up from reference TRBV7-9 and TRBJ2-1): DTGVSQNPRHKITKRGQNVTFRCDPISEHNRLYWYRQTLGQGPEFLTYFQNEAQLEKSRLLSDRFSAERPKGSFSTLEIQRTEQGDSAMYLCASSLGSPAYNEQFFGPGTRLTVL.